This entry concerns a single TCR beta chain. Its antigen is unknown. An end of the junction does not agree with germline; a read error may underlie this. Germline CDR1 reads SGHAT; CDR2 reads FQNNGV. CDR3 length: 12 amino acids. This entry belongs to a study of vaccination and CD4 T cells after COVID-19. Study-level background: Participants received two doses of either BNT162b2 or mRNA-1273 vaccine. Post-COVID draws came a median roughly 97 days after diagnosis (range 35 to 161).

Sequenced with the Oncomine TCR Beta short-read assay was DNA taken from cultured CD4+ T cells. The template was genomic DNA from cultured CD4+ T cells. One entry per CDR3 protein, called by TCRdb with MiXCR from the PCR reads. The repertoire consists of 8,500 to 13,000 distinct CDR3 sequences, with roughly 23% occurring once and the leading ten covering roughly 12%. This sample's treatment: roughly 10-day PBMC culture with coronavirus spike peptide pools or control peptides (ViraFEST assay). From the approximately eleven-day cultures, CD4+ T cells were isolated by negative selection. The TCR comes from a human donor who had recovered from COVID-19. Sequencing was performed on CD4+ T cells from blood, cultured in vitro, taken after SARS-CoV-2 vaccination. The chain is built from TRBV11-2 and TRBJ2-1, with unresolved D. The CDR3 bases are TGTGCCAGCAGCTCTCACAGTGGACCTTCGGTCTTC. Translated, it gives CASSSHSGPSVF.